The rows below give T cell receptor beta chains drawn from one sample of a study of CD8 T cells in Susac syndrome. TCRdb re-called the immunoSEQ multiplex PCR reads through MiXCR, storing one row per CDR3 protein. This sample has about 160,000 distinct CDR3 sequences, with about 94% found just once. Sample: CD4+ T cells from PBMCs. The receptor source for this set is a human donor in good health. Each CDR3 is given with its conserved first and last residue. The order of the fields is D gene, V gene, clone size, J gene, CDR3 protein, CDR3 DNA. D genes are given only for firm matches. Size is omitted from some rows. Given values are once, few, many or a class for expanded clones.

d_call: .; v_call: TRBV12-3/TRBV12-4; clone_size: .; j_call: TRBJ2-7; cdr3_aa: CASSPQIGYEQYF; cdr3_nt: TGTGCCAGCAGCCCCCAAATAGGCTACGAGCAGTACTTC
d_call: TRBD1; v_call: TRBV5-1; clone_size: .; j_call: TRBJ1-1; cdr3_aa: CASGLDRANTEAFF; cdr3_nt: TGCGCCAGCGGTCTTGACAGGGCCAACACTGAAGCTTTCTTT
d_call: .; v_call: TRBV29-1; clone_size: .; j_call: TRBJ1-2; cdr3_aa: CSVSIGADYGYTF; cdr3_nt: TGCAGCGTCTCGATTGGGGCGGACTATGGCTACACCTTC
d_call: TRBD1; v_call: TRBV2; clone_size: .; j_call: TRBJ1-3; cdr3_aa: CASSAGQASGNTIYF; cdr3_nt: TGTGCCAGCAGTGCGGGACAGGCTTCTGGAAACACCATATATTTT
d_call: .; v_call: TRBV18; clone_size: once; j_call: TRBJ2-5; cdr3_aa: CASSPASRGYQETQYF; cdr3_nt: TGTGCCAGCTCCCCGGCGTCGAGAGGTTACCAAGAGACCCAGTACTTC
d_call: TRBD2; v_call: TRBV2; clone_size: .; j_call: TRBJ2-3; cdr3_aa: CASSLTSGGSSTDTQYF; cdr3_nt: TGTGCCAGCAGTTTGACTAGCGGGGGGTCTAGCACAGATACGCAGTATTTT
d_call: .; v_call: TRBV6-5; clone_size: .; j_call: TRBJ2-7; cdr3_aa: CASSYQGVLSYEQYF; cdr3_nt: TGTGCCAGCAGTTACCAAGGAGTTTTGTCCTACGAGCAGTACTTC
d_call: .; v_call: TRBV6-4; clone_size: once; j_call: TRBJ2-3; cdr3_aa: CASSDWATSADTQYF; cdr3_nt: TGTGCCAGCAGTGATTGGGCTACTTCAGCAGATACGCAGTATTTT
d_call: .; v_call: TRBV7-7; clone_size: .; j_call: TRBJ2-3; cdr3_aa: CASSLNSGSDTQYF; cdr3_nt: TGTGCCAGCAGCTTGAACTCCGGTTCGGATACGCAGTATTTT
d_call: .; v_call: TRBV2; clone_size: .; j_call: TRBJ1-1; cdr3_aa: CASSEGRLTEAFF; cdr3_nt: TGTGCCAGCAGTGAAGGGCGGCTCACTGAAGCTTTCTTT
d_call: .; v_call: TRBV5-1; clone_size: .; j_call: TRBJ2-1; cdr3_aa: CASSLQLFHNEQFF; cdr3_nt: TGCGCCAGCAGCTTGCAACTATTCCACAATGAGCAGTTCTTC
d_call: TRBD2; v_call: TRBV29-1; clone_size: .; j_call: TRBJ2-5; cdr3_aa: CSVRGSGGVQETQYF; cdr3_nt: TGCAGCGTGCGCGGGAGCGGGGGGGTCCAAGAGACCCAGTACTTC
d_call: .; v_call: TRBV7-2; clone_size: .; j_call: TRBJ2-5; cdr3_aa: CASSLAIARGETQYF; cdr3_nt: TGTGCCAGCAGCTTAGCGATAGCTAGAGGGGAGACCCAGTACTTC
d_call: .; v_call: TRBV2; clone_size: .; j_call: TRBJ1-1; cdr3_aa: CAGSTEMNTEAFF; cdr3_nt: TGTGCCGGATCGACGGAGATGAACACTGAAGCTTTCTTT
d_call: .; v_call: TRBV12-3/TRBV12-4; clone_size: few; j_call: TRBJ1-3; cdr3_aa: CASSPGPSGNTIYF; cdr3_nt: TGTGCCAGCAGTCCAGGGCCCTCTGGAAACACCATATATTTT
d_call: .; v_call: TRBV27; clone_size: .; j_call: TRBJ1-2; cdr3_aa: CASSRSAGYGYTF; cdr3_nt: TGTGCCAGCAGCCGAAGTGCGGGCTATGGCTACACCTTC
d_call: .; v_call: TRBV7-9; clone_size: .; j_call: TRBJ1-2; cdr3_aa: CATEFAGNGGYTF; cdr3_nt: TGTGCAACCGAATTTGCTGGGAACGGAGGCTACACCTTC
d_call: TRBD2; v_call: TRBV6-1; clone_size: once; j_call: TRBJ2-5; cdr3_aa: CASSPRLAGQETQYF; cdr3_nt: TGTGCCAGCAGCCCCAGACTAGCGGGGCAAGAGACCCAGTACTTC
d_call: .; v_call: TRBV6-5; clone_size: .; j_call: TRBJ2-7; cdr3_aa: CASSYSSSYEQYF; cdr3_nt: TGTGCCAGCAGTTACTCGAGTTCCTACGAGCAGTACTTC
d_call: .; v_call: TRBV30; clone_size: once; j_call: TRBJ2-1; cdr3_aa: CAWSRLTYNEQFF; cdr3_nt: TGTGCCTGGAGCCGATTGACCTACAATGAGCAGTTCTTC
d_call: .; v_call: TRBV7-2; clone_size: few; j_call: TRBJ2-5; cdr3_aa: CASSIPGVGETQYF; cdr3_nt: TGTGCCAGCAGCATACCAGGGGTAGGAGAGACCCAGTACTTC
d_call: TRBD2; v_call: TRBV29-1; clone_size: .; j_call: TRBJ2-3; cdr3_aa: CSVMRGATDTQYF; cdr3_nt: TGCAGCGTCATGCGGGGGGCCACAGATACGCAGTATTTT
d_call: TRBD2; v_call: TRBV3-1; clone_size: .; j_call: TRBJ2-5; cdr3_aa: CASIPRTGGGETQYF; cdr3_nt: TGTGCCAGCATCCCCCGAACCGGGGGAGGGGAGACCCAGTACTTC
d_call: .; v_call: TRBV7-9; clone_size: .; j_call: TRBJ1-5; cdr3_aa: CASSWTDHQPQHF; cdr3_nt: TGTGCCAGCAGCTGGACAGACCATCAGCCCCAGCATTTT
d_call: .; v_call: TRBV7-9; clone_size: .; j_call: TRBJ1-4; cdr3_aa: CASSLQIGEREKLFF; cdr3_nt: TGTGCCAGCAGCCTCCAAATTGGGGAGCGGGAAAAACTGTTTTTT
d_call: .; v_call: TRBV20-1; clone_size: .; j_call: TRBJ2-5; cdr3_aa: CSARRALQETRYF; cdr3_nt: TGCAGTGCTAGAAGGGCCCTACAAGAGACCCGGTACTTC
d_call: .; v_call: TRBV30; clone_size: .; j_call: TRBJ2-6; cdr3_aa: CAWSIGGAGANVLTF; cdr3_nt: TGTGCCTGGAGTATCGGGGGCGCTGGGGCCAACGTCCTGACTTTC
d_call: .; v_call: TRBV4-2; clone_size: .; j_call: TRBJ1-5; cdr3_aa: CASSQDDGGRQPQHF; cdr3_nt: TGTGCCAGCAGCCAAGATGACGGGGGCCGGCAGCCCCAGCATTTT
d_call: TRBD1; v_call: TRBV2; clone_size: .; j_call: TRBJ1-2; cdr3_aa: CASSEAGQGAYYGYTF; cdr3_nt: TGTGCCAGCAGTGAAGCTGGACAGGGGGCATACTATGGCTACACCTTC
d_call: .; v_call: TRBV13; clone_size: .; j_call: TRBJ1-2; cdr3_aa: CASSPGVANYGYTF; cdr3_nt: TGTGCCAGCAGCCCAGGGGTTGCTAACTATGGCTACACCTTC
d_call: .; v_call: TRBV11-2; clone_size: .; j_call: TRBJ1-1; cdr3_aa: CASRRGERGKAFF; cdr3_nt: TGTGCCAGCAGGCGAGGGGAAAGAGGTAAAGCTTTCTTT
d_call: TRBD2; v_call: TRBV13; clone_size: .; j_call: TRBJ2-5; cdr3_aa: CASSPSGEWETQYF; cdr3_nt: TGTGCCAGCAGCCCTAGCGGTGAATGGGAGACCCAGTACTTC
d_call: .; v_call: TRBV20-1; clone_size: .; j_call: TRBJ2-7; cdr3_aa: CSARRQNYEQYF; cdr3_nt: TGCAGTGCTAGAAGGCAGAACTACGAGCAGTACTTC
d_call: .; v_call: TRBV29-1; clone_size: .; j_call: TRBJ1-2; cdr3_aa: CSVEDTPNYGYTF; cdr3_nt: TGCAGCGTTGAAGACACACCTAACTATGGCTACACCTTC
d_call: TRBD2; v_call: TRBV12-3/TRBV12-4; clone_size: .; j_call: TRBJ2-1; cdr3_aa: CASRPGTSGTLAQFF; cdr3_nt: TGTGCCAGCAGACCCGGGACTAGCGGGACCCTAGCGCAGTTCTTC
d_call: .; v_call: TRBV30; clone_size: .; j_call: TRBJ1-1; cdr3_aa: CAWSAGAAEAFF; cdr3_nt: TGTGCCTGGAGTGCGGGCGCAGCTGAAGCTTTCTTT
d_call: .; v_call: TRBV12-3/TRBV12-4; clone_size: .; j_call: TRBJ2-3; cdr3_aa: CASSLAASLTQYF; cdr3_nt: TGTGCCAGCAGTTTAGCAGCGTCATTAACGCAGTATTTT
d_call: TRBD2; v_call: TRBV3-1; clone_size: once; j_call: TRBJ2-3; cdr3_aa: CASSQGTSGSQQDTQYF; cdr3_nt: TGTGCCAGCAGCCAAGGGACTAGCGGGTCACAACAAGATACGCAGTATTTT
d_call: .; v_call: TRBV6-5; clone_size: .; j_call: TRBJ2-7; cdr3_aa: CASSYSPGREQYF; cdr3_nt: TGTGCCAGCAGTTACTCGCCTGGGCGAGAGCAGTACTTC
d_call: .; v_call: TRBV30; clone_size: .; j_call: TRBJ1-2; cdr3_aa: CASSGTPTNYGYTF; cdr3_nt: TGTGCCTCCTCCGGGACACCCACTAACTATGGCTACACCTTC
d_call: .; v_call: TRBV5-1; clone_size: .; j_call: TRBJ1-1; cdr3_aa: CASSFMTGPGGTEAFF; cdr3_nt: TGCGCCAGCAGCTTTATGACAGGACCTGGGGGCACTGAAGCTTTCTTT
d_call: .; v_call: TRBV14; clone_size: .; j_call: TRBJ1-2; cdr3_aa: CASSQVPGSPYGYTF; cdr3_nt: TGTGCCAGCAGCCAAGTGCCAGGGTCACCCTATGGCTACACCTTC
d_call: .; v_call: TRBV7-9; clone_size: .; j_call: TRBJ2-7; cdr3_aa: CASSRQNYEQYF; cdr3_nt: TGTGCCAGCAGTCGACAGAACTACGAGCAGTACTTC
d_call: .; v_call: TRBV20-1; clone_size: .; j_call: TRBJ1-1; cdr3_aa: CSARMSGVNTEAFF; cdr3_nt: TGCAGTGCTAGAATGTCCGGGGTGAACACTGAAGCTTTCTTT
d_call: .; v_call: TRBV4-1; clone_size: .; j_call: TRBJ2-2; cdr3_aa: CASSQDLFTGELFF; cdr3_nt: TGCGCCAGCAGCCAAGATCTCTTCACCGGGGAGCTGTTTTTT